Listed below are T cell receptor beta chains from one sample, sequenced in a study of cytomegalovirus exposure and HLA in healthy donors. Method: immunoSEQ multiplex PCR; TCRdb's copy keeps in-frame clones and lacks some. This sample lists approximately 110,000 clones; its ten largest clones have around 2.4%. Sequenced sample: PBMCs. Every receptor here comes from a man in his forties in good health and CMV-seronegative. The CDR3 runs from the conserved cysteine through the conserved F or W. D genes are given only for firm matches.

J: TRBJ2-5
D: TRBD1
V: TRBV19
DNA: TGTGCCAGTAGTACACAAGACAGGGACCAAGAGACCCAGTACTTC
CDR3: CASSTQDRDQETQYF

J: TRBJ2-3
D: .
V: TRBV6-5
DNA: TGTGCCAGCAGCCCCGGTGATACGCAGTATTTT
CDR3: CASSPGDTQYF

J: TRBJ2-7
D: .
V: TRBV10-3
DNA: TGTGCCATCAGTAAGGGGACCGGGGGTGCGTCCAGGTTCGACGAGCAGTACTTC
CDR3: CAISKGTGGASRFDEQYF

J: TRBJ2-5
D: .
V: TRBV5-1
DNA: TGCGCCAGCAGCGAGGCTAATCAAGAGACCCAGTACTTC
CDR3: CASSEANQETQYF

J: TRBJ1-2
D: TRBD1
V: TRBV19
DNA: TGTGCCAGTAGTAGCCGGGACAGCCAAAGCTATGGCTACACCTTC
CDR3: CASSSRDSQSYGYTF

J: TRBJ1-2
D: .
V: TRBV5-1
DNA: TGCGCCAGCAGCTCACCTACGGGTGAAAACTATGGCTACACCTTC
CDR3: CASSSPTGENYGYTF

J: TRBJ2-7
D: .
V: TRBV9
DNA: TGTGCCAGCAGCGTAGAGGTGGGACTGGCCTACGAGCAGTACTTC
CDR3: CASSVEVGLAYEQYF

J: TRBJ2-4
D: TRBD2
V: TRBV10-1
DNA: TGCGCCAGCAGTCTAGCGGGGAATAGCAAAAACATTCAGTACTTC
CDR3: CASSLAGNSKNIQYF

J: TRBJ1-4
D: TRBD1
V: TRBV5-1
DNA: TGCGCCAGCAGCAGGGGGACAGGGGGCGACCTTGAAAAACTGTTTTTT
CDR3: CASSRGTGGDLEKLFF

J: TRBJ1-1
D: .
V: TRBV21-1
DNA: TGTGCCAGCAGCAAAGAAGGGCCCCCAGGGGTGAACACTGAAGCTTTCTTT
CDR3: CASSKEGPPGVNTEAFF

J: TRBJ2-7
D: TRBD2
V: TRBV30
DNA: TGTGCCTGGGGGACTAGCGGATCCTACGAGCAGTACTTC
CDR3: CAWGTSGSYEQYF

J: TRBJ1-2
D: .
V: TRBV30
DNA: TGTGCCTGGAGGGACCCGGGCGACTATGACTACACCTTC
CDR3: CAWRDPGDYDYTF

J: TRBJ1-2
D: TRBD1
V: TRBV6-5
DNA: TGTGCCAGCAGTTCTTACAGGGGGCAGGCTGGCTACACCTTC
CDR3: CASSSYRGQAGYTF

J: TRBJ1-3
D: TRBD1
V: TRBV6-5
DNA: TGTGCCAGCAGGGAGACAGGGCTAGGTGGAAACACCATATATTTT
CDR3: CASRETGLGGNTIYF

J: TRBJ2-5
D: TRBD2
V: TRBV7-3
DNA: TGTGCCAGCAGCCCTGGACTAGCGGGAGGCCAAGAGACCCAGTACTTC
CDR3: CASSPGLAGGQETQYF

J: TRBJ2-2
D: TRBD1
V: TRBV27
DNA: TGTGCCAGCAGTAGACACGGGACAGGGGGCGACACCGGGGAGCTGTTTTTT
CDR3: CASSRHGTGGDTGELFF

J: TRBJ2-5
D: TRBD1
V: TRBV5-4
DNA: TGTGCCAGCACCGGGACAGCCACACAAGAGACCCAGTACTTC
CDR3: CASTGTATQETQYF

J: TRBJ2-7
D: .
V: TRBV5-1
DNA: TGCGCCAGCAGGAGTCTAGGCACCTACGAGCAGTACTTC
CDR3: CASRSLGTYEQYF

J: TRBJ2-7
D: TRBD2
V: TRBV2
DNA: TGTGCCAGCAGGACTAGCGGGAACTCCTACGAGCAGTACTTC
CDR3: CASRTSGNSYEQYF

J: TRBJ2-4
D: TRBD2
V: TRBV6-6
DNA: TGTGCCAGCAGTGCCTCAGCGGGATATCTAAACATTCAGTACTTC
CDR3: CASSASAGYLNIQYF

J: TRBJ2-5
D: .
V: TRBV29-1
DNA: TGCAGCGCCTATCGGGAGACCCAGTACTTC
CDR3: CSAYRETQYF

J: TRBJ1-5
D: .
V: TRBV7-2
DNA: TGTGCCAGCAGCTGGACAGGCAATCAGCCCCAGCATTTT
CDR3: CASSWTGNQPQHF

J: TRBJ1-4
D: TRBD1
V: TRBV10-3
DNA: TGTGCCATCAGTCCCGGGACAGGGAGTGAAAAACTGTTTTTT
CDR3: CAISPGTGSEKLFF

J: TRBJ2-7
D: TRBD1
V: TRBV7-2
DNA: TGTGCCAGCAGCGACGGACAGGGGGAGGGAGAGCAGTACTTC
CDR3: CASSDGQGEGEQYF

J: TRBJ2-7
D: TRBD1
V: TRBV11-3
DNA: TGTGCCAGCAGCCCTCGGGACAGGAGATTCTACGAGCAGTACTTC
CDR3: CASSPRDRRFYEQYF

J: TRBJ1-1
D: TRBD1
V: TRBV13
DNA: TGTGCCAGCAGCGCCAACAGGGGGTGGTGGACTGAAGCTTTCTTT
CDR3: CASSANRGWWTEAFF

J: TRBJ1-2
D: TRBD1
V: TRBV7-9
DNA: TGTGCCAGCACGTCAACAGGGGTGCCCACTAACTATGGCTACACCTTC
CDR3: CASTSTGVPTNYGYTF

J: TRBJ2-1
D: TRBD2
V: TRBV6-4
DNA: TGTGCCAGCAGTGACGGCGGGACTAGCGGGAGGCTACGGTTCAATGAGCAGTTCTTC
CDR3: CASSDGGTSGRLRFNEQFF

J: TRBJ1-4
D: .
V: TRBV6-1
DNA: TGTGCCGGTTGGAGTATCGAGGGTGGTGAAAAACTGTTTTTT
CDR3: CAGWSIEGGEKLFF

J: TRBJ2-3
D: .
V: TRBV6-5
DNA: TGTGCCAGCAGTCCGGGCACAGATACGCAGTATTTT
CDR3: CASSPGTDTQYF

J: TRBJ2-7
D: TRBD2
V: TRBV11-2
DNA: TGTGCCAGCAGCTCCTCCGGGGGGAGCTCCTACGAGCAGTACTTC
CDR3: CASSSSGGSSYEQYF

J: TRBJ1-1
D: TRBD1
V: TRBV27
DNA: TGTGCCAGCAGTACCAACAGGGGAGACACTGAAGCTTTCTTT
CDR3: CASSTNRGDTEAFF

J: TRBJ2-3
D: .
V: TRBV4-2
DNA: TGTGCCAGCAGCCAAGATGACTCGGTAGCAGATACGCAGTATTTT
CDR3: CASSQDDSVADTQYF

J: TRBJ2-7
D: TRBD2
V: TRBV5-1
DNA: TGCGCCAGCAGAATCGGACTAGCGACAAACTACGAGCAGTACTTC
CDR3: CASRIGLATNYEQYF

J: TRBJ2-2
D: .
V: TRBV7-2
DNA: TGTGCCAGCAGCTTGGGGACTTACACCGGGGAGCTGTTTTTT
CDR3: CASSLGTYTGELFF